These 4 T cell receptor beta chains came from one sample sequenced in a study of shared clonotypes between healthy human individuals. Repertoires were generated with immunoSEQ multiplex PCR, while TCRdb's copy carries only in-frame clones and drops some. The profile shows around 750,000 clones, 74% of them singletons. Material for sequencing was memory CD4+ T cells sorted from blood. As for subset: CD45RA-negative fraction. These receptors came from a woman in her 30s in good health.

The chain is built from TRBV6-5 and TRBJ2-7; TRBD1 aligns across 8 bases. The V gene's germline CDR1 is MNHEY and CDR2 SVGAGI. This CDR3 has 14 residues. With V trimmed by 5 bases and J by 0 bases, 3 bases remained unmatched. The DNA for the CDR3 is TGTGCCAGCAGTCAGGGGGCAAACTCCTACGAGCAGTACTTC. Amino acid sequence: CASSQGANSYEQYF.

The V gene is TRBV2, the J gene TRBJ2-7; TRBD2 agrees at 14 bases. Germline CDR1 is SNHLY and CDR2 is FYNNEI. CDR3 length: 14 amino acids. V trimming: 4 bases; J trimming: 5 bases; junction bases outside the gene matches: 1. CDR3 DNA sequence: TGTGCCAGCAGTGGGACTAGCGGGAGGAACGAGCAGTACTTC. Protein sequence: CASSGTSGRNEQYF.

V and J are TRBV19 and TRBJ2-1, with D possibly TRBD1 on 6 matching bases. Germline assignment: CDR1 LNHDA and CDR2 SQIVND (reference sequence). The CDR3 is made up of 13 amino acids. The V end was cut by 5 bases, the J end by 10 bases, with 15 bases between. As DNA, the CDR3 is TGTGCCAGTAGTGCAACCGGGACAACCGAGCAGTTCTTC. Residues: CASSATGTTEQFF.

V is TRBV19 and J is TRBJ2-5, with 8 nucleotides matching TRBD1. The germline CDR1 and CDR2 sequences are LNHDA and SQIVND (reference sequence). Trimming at V came to 6 bases and at J to 4 bases, leaving 4 bases not matched to a gene. The length of the CDR3 is 13 residues. The CDR3 here is CASRAGGVETQYF. CDR3 DNA sequence: TGTGCCAGTAGAGCAGGGGGCGTAGAGACCCAGTACTTC.